The clone carrying this T cell receptor beta chain was found many times. The data derive from a study of T cells in Graves' hyperthyroidism and ophthalmopathy. Turning to the study itself: The authors collected peripheral blood at initial diagnosis, before any treatment.

Researchers amplified the TCR beta CDR3 regions from RNA transcripts. The TCR CDR3 was amplified in a first-round RT-PCR using the HTBI primer set. From the multiplex PCR reads, TCRdb called clonotypes with MiXCR, one entry per CDR3 protein. The sample records fewer than 350,000 distinct CDR3 sequences, 13% to 15% being singletons. This CDR3 has 14 amino acids. CDR1 MDHEN and CDR2 SYDVKM come from the germline V gene. Between the trimmed V and J ends, which lost 7 bases and 8 bases, there was a span of 20 bases. The clonotype was recovered from a woman between 45 and 65 years old with Graves' hyperthyroidism that later progressed to Graves' ophthalmopathy. Sequencing was done on a sample of blood. The V gene is TRBV28, the J gene TRBJ1-2; D gene ambiguous. CDR3 coding DNA: TGTGCCAGCACCCCCGCCACAGCGCTTGAGGGCTACACCTTC. It translates to CASTPATALEGYTF.